This T cell receptor (beta chain) was captured in a study of PD-1 blockade in classical Hodgkin lymphoma (dated by TCRdb to between 2020 and 2021). At the level of the whole study: Nivolumab dosing was 3 mg/kg intravenously every 2 weeks, continuing until either disease progression or unacceptable toxicity. A peripheral blood immune signature of response to PD-1 blockade in classical Hodgkin lymphoma was defined using TCR beta sequencing and CyTOF. Here is what the overall study found, with its caveats: Baseline diversity similar to that of newly diagnosed patients was observed in trial patients achieving complete response, whereas significantly lower diversity was observed in partial responders and progressors. Lower diversity was seen in patients whose nivolumab began less than 1 year after ASCT, and these patients were left out of later analyses so that immune reconstitution would not confound the results. A significant rise by C4D1 was seen in CD4+ but not CD8+ TCR diversity (p=0.0027 vs p=0.16), with the rise being most apparent in complete responders (p=0.02). Only a single clinical trial cohort was studied, and what caused the repertoire differences, possibly disease activity or prior therapy, remained undefined. Baseline TCR diversity was reported to be lower in newly diagnosed patients than in healthy donors, and even lower in relapsed/refractory patients.

This clone showed up just a few times. Its antigen remains undetermined. No qualities accompany the bases; no much larger clone lies one base away. The time point label of this sample denotes: cycle 4 day 1 (C4D1), after five to seven weeks of nivolumab. Relapse after autologous stem cell transplantation had occurred in all trial patients, and cohorts A, B and C were distinguished by prior brentuximab vedotin exposure. A total of 56 patients with relapsed/refractory classical Hodgkin lymphoma made up the trial cohort, and each patient's best overall response was complete response, partial response or progressive disease. Single-agent nivolumab was administered to trial patients in the multi-cohort phase II CheckMate 205 trial. An independent review committee assessed best overall response by applying the 2007 International Working Group response criteria. Trial PBMCs were obtained immediately prior to nivolumab initiation (C1D1) and on therapy at cycle 2 day 1 and cycle 4 day 1. After peripheral blood was drawn into 8 mL Vacutainer Cell Preparation Tubes, PBMCs were isolated by centrifugation and then cryopreserved.

The CDR3 runs 14 amino acids, cysteine and phenylalanine included. The entry retains the CDR3 DNA only, 42 bases that are in frame from base 1. V is cut by 0 bases and J by 2 bases, and the space between the germline ends is 7 bases. The germline V gene supplies CDR1 KGHSH and CDR2 LQKENI. The Qiagen DNeasy kit was used to extract genomic DNA both from unsorted PBMCs and from the negatively selected CD4+ and CD8+ fractions. Amplification of TCR beta CDR3 regions was done by immunoSEQ multiplex PCR with primers that anneal to V and J segments. A synthetic immune receptor repertoire was used to minimize amplification bias, and any remaining bias was removed computationally after sequencing. Turning to the authors' computational methods: Custom Python scripts were used to quantify repertoire diversity as the Shannon entropy index. Unsorted, CD4+ and CD8+ repertoires were analyzed separately, except for combined analyses in which CD4+ and CD8+ sequences were merged in silico. Clonal expansion was defined as at least a 2-fold frequency increase after treatment relative to C1D1, with a pseudocount of 0.5 for undetected baseline clones. Clones with 0 or 1 copy at C1D1 were classified as singleton clones, and clones with 2 or more copies were classified as non-singleton clones. Clones expanded in unsorted samples were labelled as CD4+, CD8+ or unknown by matching protein sequences in sorted samples from the same patient. Diversity changes from C1D1 to C4D1 were tested in paired samples using Wilcoxon tests. As stored in TCRdb, this immuneACCESS dataset retains in-frame rearrangements with V and J assigned. A fraction of the clones does not appear; measured against another copy, unresolved V genes explain less than half of the discrepancy, and the remainder lacks a known reason. D and trimming were read from the DNA, whereas the V and J calls and clone size are those reported in that table. In all, the sample holds almost 20,000 clones, and approximately 76% of those were seen once. The top ten clonotypes cover approximately 42% of the sample.

This specimen was peripheral blood mononuclear cells (PBMCs), taken before the fourth cycle of nivolumab. This TCR was sampled from a human donor with classical Hodgkin lymphoma. The chain was built from TRBV18 and TRBJ1-2, and TRBD1 may be the D gene, going by 5 matching bases. The nucleotides are TGTGCCAGCTCACCACCGGGGGGGAACTATGGCTACACCTTC. Its translation is CASSPPGGNYGYTF.